A selection of T cell receptor beta chains follows, all from one sample in a study of blood T cell repertoires in COVID-19. Produced via immunoSEQ multiplex PCR; TCRdb's table is partial and in-frame only. The sample holds 110,000 or so clones, less than 85% seen once. The sequencing sample was made of peripheral blood. These receptors all stem from a human donor in a cohort sampled during active COVID-19. The CDR3 runs from the conserved cysteine through the conserved F or W. Each record gives: clone size, D gene, J gene, V gene, CDR3 DNA, CDR3 protein. The D gene is left open where the match is weak. Some rows have no size entry. The others give once, few or many, or a class for an expanded clone.

clone_size: NA; d_call: NA; j_call: TRBJ2-5; v_call: TRBV19; cdr3_nt: TGTGCCAGTAGTCACGAAAGGGGGGGGAGCCCAGAGACCCAGTACTTC; cdr3_aa: CASSHERGGSPETQYF
clone_size: NA; d_call: TRBD2; j_call: TRBJ2-3; v_call: TRBV14; cdr3_nt: TGTGCCAGCAGCCCACAAGTGGGACTAGCGGGGGGGCCTGGAGATACGCAGTATTTT; cdr3_aa: CASSPQVGLAGGPGDTQYF
clone_size: once; d_call: TRBD1; j_call: TRBJ1-5; v_call: TRBV5-8; cdr3_nt: TGTGCCAGCAGTTCAGGGGGGCATGATCAGCCCCAGCATTTT; cdr3_aa: CASSSGGHDQPQHF
clone_size: NA; d_call: TRBD2; j_call: TRBJ2-1; v_call: TRBV7-2; cdr3_nt: TGTGCCAGCAGCTTAAGTACTAGCGGGGGACCCCTCGGTGAGCAGTTCTTC; cdr3_aa: CASSLSTSGGPLGEQFF
clone_size: few; d_call: TRBD2; j_call: TRBJ2-1; v_call: TRBV6-5; cdr3_nt: TGTGCCAGCAGAGCTCCCGGGACTAGCGGGTCTCAGTTCTTC; cdr3_aa: CASRAPGTSGSQFF
clone_size: NA; d_call: NA; j_call: TRBJ1-2; v_call: TRBV10-3; cdr3_nt: TGTGCCATCAGTGAGTCCGGGGGGCGCCATTATGGCTACACCTTC; cdr3_aa: CAISESGGRHYGYTF
clone_size: NA; d_call: NA; j_call: TRBJ2-7; v_call: TRBV7-9; cdr3_nt: TGTGCCAGCAGCTTAGTCCCGGGATCCTACGAGCAGTACTTC; cdr3_aa: CASSLVPGSYEQYF
clone_size: NA; d_call: NA; j_call: TRBJ2-7; v_call: TRBV5-1; cdr3_nt: TGCGCCAGCAGCTTGGCCTATCCGCTGAATTACGAGCAGTACTTC; cdr3_aa: CASSLAYPLNYEQYF
clone_size: NA; d_call: NA; j_call: TRBJ2-2; v_call: TRBV4-3; cdr3_nt: TGCGCCAGCAGCCTTTCTCATGGGGTAAAAGGGGCGATCAGCGGGGAGCTGTTTTTT; cdr3_aa: CASSLSHGVKGAISGELFF
clone_size: once; d_call: NA; j_call: TRBJ2-1; v_call: TRBV3-1/TRBV3-2; cdr3_nt: TGTGCCAGCAGCCAGGGCCGGGGTGAGCAGTTCTTC; cdr3_aa: CASSQGRGEQFF
clone_size: few; d_call: TRBD1; j_call: TRBJ1-1; v_call: TRBV4-1; cdr3_nt: TGCGCCAGCAGCCAAGCGGGACAGCTGAACACTGAAGCTTTCTTT; cdr3_aa: CASSQAGQLNTEAFF
clone_size: NA; d_call: NA; j_call: TRBJ2-2; v_call: TRBV7-2; cdr3_nt: TGTGCCAGCAGCTCAGCCCGGGCCCGGGGAACCGGGGAGCTGTTTTTT; cdr3_aa: CASSSARARGTGELFF
clone_size: NA; d_call: NA; j_call: TRBJ1-1; v_call: TRBV5-6; cdr3_nt: TGTGCCAGCAGCTTACAACTGAACACTGAAGCTTTCTTT; cdr3_aa: CASSLQLNTEAFF
clone_size: few; d_call: TRBD1; j_call: TRBJ1-1; v_call: TRBV7-9; cdr3_nt: TGTGCCAGCAGCCCGGGACAGGGTACAGACACTGAAGCTTTCTTT; cdr3_aa: CASSPGQGTDTEAFF
clone_size: NA; d_call: TRBD1; j_call: TRBJ1-4; v_call: TRBV4-1; cdr3_nt: TGCGCCAGCAGCCAAGCCCGACAGGGCCGTGAAAAACTGTTTTTT; cdr3_aa: CASSQARQGREKLFF
clone_size: NA; d_call: NA; j_call: TRBJ2-1; v_call: TRBV28; cdr3_nt: TGTGCCACCTTTACCACGGGGAGCTCCTACAATGAGCAGTTCTTC; cdr3_aa: CATFTTGSSYNEQFF
clone_size: once; d_call: TRBD1; j_call: TRBJ2-7; v_call: TRBV2; cdr3_nt: TGTGCCAGCAGCAGGGACAGGGGAGGAGTCCACGAGCAGTACTTC; cdr3_aa: CASSRDRGGVHEQYF
clone_size: NA; d_call: NA; j_call: TRBJ2-1; v_call: TRBV2; cdr3_nt: TGTGCCAGCAGTGAGAGACAGTCGGCCCACAATGAGCAGTTCTTC; cdr3_aa: CASSERQSAHNEQFF
clone_size: NA; d_call: TRBD1; j_call: TRBJ1-1; v_call: TRBV5-1; cdr3_nt: TGCGCCAGCAGCTTGGGACAGGGAGGCACTGAAGCTTTCTTT; cdr3_aa: CASSLGQGGTEAFF
clone_size: NA; d_call: NA; j_call: TRBJ1-1; v_call: TRBV7-2; cdr3_nt: TGTGCCAGCAGAGTAGGAGGGGGAGGGTCCACTGAAGCTTTCTTT; cdr3_aa: CASRVGGGGSTEAFF
clone_size: NA; d_call: TRBD1; j_call: TRBJ1-2; v_call: TRBV12-3/TRBV12-4; cdr3_nt: TGTGCCAGTACAGGGGAAACCTATGGCTACACCTTC; cdr3_aa: CASTGETYGYTF
clone_size: once; d_call: NA; j_call: TRBJ1-5; v_call: TRBV6-2/TRBV6-3; cdr3_nt: TGTGCCAGCAGCCGATCAAGCGGAGCGGGGGGTCAGCCCCAGCATTTT; cdr3_aa: CASSRSSGAGGQPQHF
clone_size: NA; d_call: NA; j_call: TRBJ2-1; v_call: TRBV3-1/TRBV3-2; cdr3_nt: TGTGCCAGCAGCCAAGGGGGCCGCCAGGAGCAGTTCTTC; cdr3_aa: CASSQGGRQEQFF
clone_size: NA; d_call: NA; j_call: TRBJ2-7; v_call: TRBV21-1; cdr3_nt: TGTGCCAGCAGGGGCCACCTGGCCCTCGAGCAGTACTTC; cdr3_aa: CASRGHLALEQYF
clone_size: NA; d_call: NA; j_call: TRBJ2-5; v_call: TRBV14; cdr3_nt: TGTGCCAGCAGCCACCGACTCGGCGAGACCCAGTACTTC; cdr3_aa: CASSHRLGETQYF
clone_size: few; d_call: TRBD1; j_call: TRBJ1-6; v_call: TRBV6-5; cdr3_nt: TGTGCCAGCAGTTACTCTGTGGGACAGGGTTATTCACCCCTCCACTTT; cdr3_aa: CASSYSVGQGYSPLHF
clone_size: NA; d_call: NA; j_call: TRBJ2-6; v_call: TRBV5-1; cdr3_nt: TGCGCCAGCAGCTTTAACAGGGCCTCCCTCTCTGGGGCCAACGTCCTGACTTTC; cdr3_aa: CASSFNRASLSGANVLTF
clone_size: NA; d_call: NA; j_call: TRBJ2-2; v_call: TRBV6-2/TRBV6-3; cdr3_nt: TGTGCCAGCAGTTCTGGGGGGGCCGGAACCGGGGAGCTGTTTTTT; cdr3_aa: CASSSGGAGTGELFF
clone_size: NA; d_call: TRBD2; j_call: TRBJ2-7; v_call: TRBV6-5; cdr3_nt: TGTGCCAGCAGTCGGACTAGCAGTTCCTACGAGCAGTACTTC; cdr3_aa: CASSRTSSSYEQYF
clone_size: NA; d_call: NA; j_call: TRBJ2-3; v_call: TRBV7-8; cdr3_nt: TGTGCCAGCAGCTTCCAGTCTCTGCAGTATTTT; cdr3_aa: CASSFQSLQYF
clone_size: NA; d_call: TRBD1; j_call: TRBJ1-3; v_call: TRBV5-1; cdr3_nt: TGCGCCAGCAGGGGTATGACAGGGGGAGACACCATATATTTT; cdr3_aa: CASRGMTGGDTIYF
clone_size: NA; d_call: NA; j_call: TRBJ1-4; v_call: TRBV6-5; cdr3_nt: TGTGCCAGCAGTTACGACACCGCGACTAATGAAAAACTGTTTTTT; cdr3_aa: CASSYDTATNEKLFF
clone_size: NA; d_call: NA; j_call: TRBJ2-1; v_call: TRBV29-1; cdr3_nt: TGCAGCGTTGACGGGACTCCCTCGAGGGTTGAGCAGTTCTTC; cdr3_aa: CSVDGTPSRVEQFF
clone_size: NA; d_call: TRBD1; j_call: TRBJ1-6; v_call: TRBV7-2; cdr3_nt: TGTGCCAGCAGCTTAGTGGGACAGGGGAATTCACCCCTCCACTTT; cdr3_aa: CASSLVGQGNSPLHF
clone_size: NA; d_call: TRBD2; j_call: TRBJ2-7; v_call: TRBV18; cdr3_nt: TGTGCCAGCTCACCACTTGGGACTAGCGGCCCCTACGAGCAGTACTTC; cdr3_aa: CASSPLGTSGPYEQYF
clone_size: NA; d_call: TRBD2; j_call: TRBJ2-1; v_call: TRBV7-9; cdr3_nt: TGTGCCAGCAGCCCCCGACTAGCGGGGATGAATGAGCAGTTCTTC; cdr3_aa: CASSPRLAGMNEQFF
clone_size: few; d_call: NA; j_call: TRBJ2-7; v_call: TRBV5-5; cdr3_nt: TGTGCCAGCAGCTTGGGGCTAGCTTTCGAGCAGTACTTC; cdr3_aa: CASSLGLAFEQYF
clone_size: NA; d_call: NA; j_call: TRBJ1-4; v_call: TRBV4-2; cdr3_nt: TGTGCCAGCAGCCAAGATGCGAGAACTAATGAAAAACTGTTTTTT; cdr3_aa: CASSQDARTNEKLFF
clone_size: NA; d_call: TRBD2; j_call: TRBJ2-7; v_call: TRBV6-2/TRBV6-3; cdr3_nt: TGTGCCAGCAGTTTAAGCGGGGGACCCTACGAGCAGTACTTC; cdr3_aa: CASSLSGGPYEQYF
clone_size: NA; d_call: TRBD1; j_call: TRBJ1-3; v_call: TRBV6-5; cdr3_nt: TGTGCCAGCAGACGAGACAGGGTAAACACCATATATTTT; cdr3_aa: CASRRDRVNTIYF
clone_size: NA; d_call: TRBD1; j_call: TRBJ1-1; v_call: TRBV30; cdr3_nt: TGTGCCTGGAGTGTCCGGGACAGGGAAGACACTGAAGCTTTCTTT; cdr3_aa: CAWSVRDREDTEAFF
clone_size: NA; d_call: NA; j_call: TRBJ2-1; v_call: TRBV7-9; cdr3_nt: TGTGCCAGCAGCTTAAGGAGGGATGAGCAGTTCTTC; cdr3_aa: CASSLRRDEQFF
clone_size: few; d_call: TRBD1; j_call: TRBJ2-7; v_call: TRBV10-1; cdr3_nt: TGCGCCAGCAGCCCACTACCGGGACAGGGGTTCTACGAGCAGTACTTC; cdr3_aa: CASSPLPGQGFYEQYF
clone_size: few; d_call: TRBD1; j_call: TRBJ1-5; v_call: TRBV4-1; cdr3_nt: TGCGCCAGCAGCCAAACAGTACAGGGGGATCAGCCCCAGCATTTT; cdr3_aa: CASSQTVQGDQPQHF
clone_size: NA; d_call: TRBD2; j_call: TRBJ2-1; v_call: TRBV7-2; cdr3_nt: TGTGCCAGCAGCTTTGGTCAGCGGGGGGCCGCTGAGCAGTTCTTC; cdr3_aa: CASSFGQRGAAEQFF
clone_size: NA; d_call: NA; j_call: TRBJ1-4; v_call: TRBV4-1; cdr3_nt: TGCGCCAGCAGCCAAGGTCTCCGGGGTGAAAAACTGTTTTTT; cdr3_aa: CASSQGLRGEKLFF
clone_size: NA; d_call: NA; j_call: TRBJ1-2; v_call: TRBV5-1; cdr3_nt: TGCGCCAGCAGCTTGGAGGTGGGGCTCGGCTACACCTTC; cdr3_aa: CASSLEVGLGYTF
clone_size: NA; d_call: NA; j_call: TRBJ2-5; v_call: TRBV6-6; cdr3_nt: TGTGCCAGCAGCACGTGGGGGGGGCGGGGAGGAGGTAGGCCCCAAGAGACCCAGTACTTC; cdr3_aa: CASSTWGGRGGGRPQETQYF